These 19 T cell receptor beta chains came from one sample sequenced in a study of T cells after posttransplantation cyclophosphamide (dated by TCRdb to 2016 to 2018). The library came from the immunoSEQ multiplex PCR assay. TCRdb obtained this table from immuneACCESS and retained in-frame rearrangements with V and J assigned. These tables miss some clones; where compared with another copy, unresolved V genes account for less than half of the shortfall, and the remainder is unexplained. The sample profile shows approximately 6,600 clones; almost 85% of them were found once. 27% of the sample comes from the top ten. The intended sense of this specimen's treatment or condition label: high-dose cyclophosphamide on days +3 and +4 as single-agent GVHD prophylaxis. Patients in the PTCy group got busulfan and fludarabine conditioning, a marrow graft from a related or unrelated donor, and cyclophosphamide on days +3 and +4.

Sequencing was performed on CD8+ T cells sorted from PBMCs, taken 1,300 to 1,500 days after allogeneic stem cell transplant with posttransplant cyclophosphamide. All receptors derive from a female patient in her forties or fifties who received an allogeneic stem cell transplant from a related donor, was CMV-positive, and had no GVHD. The graft donor may be the source of some T cells after a transplant.

This sequence joins TRBV19 and TRBJ2-2; the D gene is possibly TRBD2 (5 bases). Germline V gene data show CDR1 as LNHDA and CDR2 as SQIVND (reference sequence). Trimming stripped 6 bases from V and 1 base from J, with 18 bases between. The CDR3 runs to 17 residues. The CDR3: CASRAPVAGGNTGELFF. CDR3 DNA: TGTGCCAGTAGAGCCCCCGTGGCTGGAGGGAACACCGGGGAGCTGTTTTTT.

The rearrangement links TRBV4-1 to TRBJ2-3; 10 bases match TRBD2. Germline V gives CDR1 MGHRA, CDR2 YSYEKL. This CDR3 spans 17 amino acids. J was trimmed by 0 bases and V by 2 bases; bases with no gene match: 5. The CDR3, as DNA: TGCGCCAGCAGCCAATGGGGACTAGCGACTAGCACAGATACGCAGTATTTT. Its protein is CASSQWGLATSTDTQYF.

This clone was counted a single time. The chain combines TRBV6-6 with TRBJ2-3, with 9 bases that match TRBD2. Trimming at V came to 5 bases and at J to 1 base, leaving 1 base not matched to a gene. This CDR3 has 14 residues. Germline CDR1 reads MNHNY; CDR2 reads SVGAGI (reference sequence). The DNA for the CDR3 is TGTGCCAGCAGTCGGACTAGCGGCACAGATACGCAGTATTTT. Encoded protein: CASSRTSGTDTQYF.

This clone appeared once. The chain is built from TRBV29-1 and TRBJ2-1; 7 nucleotides agree with TRBD2. The CDR3 covers 13 residues. The V and J ends lost 7 bases and 8 bases, in that order; junction bases with no gene match: 11. Germline V gene data show CDR1 as SQVTM and CDR2 as ANQGSEA. CDR3 nucleotides: TGCAGCGGGGGGGGAGGGACTACGTATGAGCAGTTCTTC. Its protein product is CSGGGGTTYEQFF.

J is TRBJ1-5 and V is TRBV2, with D hard to call. From germline, CDR1 is SNHLY and CDR2 FYNNEI. V was clipped by 6 bases and J by 0 bases, with 12 bases between them. The CDR3 has 15 amino acids. The CDR3 region is CASSPAGYSNQPQHF. CDR3 DNA: TGTGCCAGCAGCCCGGCCGGGTATAGCAATCAGCCCCAGCATTTT.

The J gene is TRBJ2-7, the V gene TRBV13; 8 nucleotides agree with TRBD2. CDR3 length: 14 residues. The trim removed 5 bases at V and 5 bases at J, leaving 8 bases unmatched. Per germline, CDR1 PRHDT and CDR2 FYEKMQ (reference sequence). The DNA of the CDR3 is TGTGCCAGCAGCCCCCGGGAGGGCCACGACGAGCAGTACTTC. This encodes CASSPREGHDEQYF.

This CDR3 is CASSGQGFQETQYF. The CDR3 DNA reads as TGTGCCAGCAGCGGACAGGGGTTCCAAGAGACCCAGTACTTC. The chain has TRBV5-8 and TRBJ2-5, with TRBD1 identical over 9 bases. Per the germline V gene, CDR1 is SGHTS and CDR2 is YDEGEE. Trimming took 4 bases from V and 1 from J; bases not matched to a gene: 2. This CDR3 spans 14 amino acids.

Only one count was recorded for this clone. This rearrangement joins TRBV27 to TRBJ2-7; 8 nucleotides match TRBD1. Germline loops: CDR1 MNHEY, CDR2 SMNVEV (reference sequence). The J segment lost 2 bases and the V segment lost 3 bases, leaving 6 bases of the junction unmatched. This CDR3 has 15 residues. The CDR3 spells CASSFSTGATYEQYF. In nucleotides, the CDR3 is TGTGCCAGCAGTTTCTCGACAGGGGCGACCTACGAGCAGTACTTC.

The rearrangement uses TRBV9 and TRBJ1-1; possibly TRBD1 for D (5 bases). V dropped 4 bases and J dropped 1 base, with 11 bases sitting between them. The CDR3 length is 14 residues. Germline V gene lookup returns CDR1 SGDLS and CDR2 YYNGEE. Here the CDR3 reads CASSPRGRNTEAFF. The DNA of the CDR3 is TGTGCCAGCAGCCCCCGGGGGAGGAACACTGAAGCTTTCTTT.

This sequence joins TRBV6-5 and TRBJ2-3; 7 bases agree with TRBD2. J was trimmed by 4 bases and V by 2 bases; bases with no gene match: 6. The CDR3 extends over 15 amino acids. Looked up from germline, CDR1 is MNHEY and CDR2 is SVGAGI. The CDR3: CASSYEASGADTQYF. CDR3 coding DNA: TGTGCCAGCAGTTACGAAGCCAGCGGGGCAGATACGCAGTATTTT.

The V gene is TRBV7-9, the J gene TRBJ1-1; a possible D gene is TRBD1 (5 bases). The V end lost 1 base, the J end lost 1 base, and 10 bases lay between the germline ends. This CDR3 is 15 amino acids long. Germline-derived CDR1 and CDR2 are SEHNR and FQNEAQ (reference sequence). The CDR3 protein is CASSLDAGPNTEAFF. The CDR3 DNA is TGTGCCAGCAGCTTAGATGCAGGGCCGAACACTGAAGCTTTCTTT.

The chain has TRBV7-9 and TRBJ2-7; maybe TRBD2 (7 bases). CDR3 length equals 14 residues. The V gene's germline CDR1 is SEHNR and CDR2 FQNEAQ (reference sequence). Trimming cost V 5 bases and J 3 bases, with 14 bases left between them. As DNA, the CDR3 is TGTGCCAGCAGCACGGGGGGACACCTCTACGAGCAGTACTTC. Translation gives CASSTGGHLYEQYF.

The chain links TRBV9 to TRBJ1-4, with TRBD1 matching over 7 bases. V was clipped by 0 bases and J by 8 bases; unmatched bases: 7. The CDR3 contains 15 residues. Germline V gives CDR1 SGDLS, CDR2 YYNGEE. The CDR3 protein is CASSVEGGAGEKLFF. Written as DNA, the CDR3 is TGTGCCAGCAGCGTAGAAGGGGGCGCGGGGGAAAAACTGTTTTTT.

This clone appeared once. The CDR3 DNA follows: TGTGCCAGCAGCCCCGCCGGGACAGGGGGCACTGAAGCTTTCTTT. It codes for CASSPAGTGGTEAFF. The V gene is TRBV7-9, the J gene TRBJ1-1, with 11 bases lining up with TRBD1. Germline loops: CDR1 SEHNR, CDR2 FQNEAQ (reference sequence). After removal of 5 bases from V and 4 bases from J, the junction contained 6 bases not matched to a gene. This CDR3 has 15 amino acids.

The genes are TRBV6-5 and TRBJ2-3; 9 bases match TRBD1. Looked up from germline, CDR1 is MNHEY and CDR2 is SVGAGI. V dropped 8 bases and J dropped 4; count of bases not matched to a gene: 7. This CDR3 is built from 14 residues. The CDR3 reads CASAYRGLSDTQYF. CDR3 bases: TGTGCCAGCGCCTACAGGGGGCTTTCAGATACGCAGTATTTT.

The sample holds a few counts of this clone. V is TRBV28 and J is TRBJ2-1; 10 nucleotides match TRBD2. With 6 bases clipped from V and 6 bases from J, the junction kept 8 bases outside the gene matches. CDR3 size: 15 residues. Germline V gene sequence: CDR1 MDHEN, CDR2 SYDVKM. CDR3 nucleotides: TGTGCCAGCAGCACAAGCGGGAGGGCCCCCAATGAGCAGTTCTTC. Its translation: CASSTSGRAPNEQFF.

The gene calls are TRBV28 and TRBJ2-5; a weak D match, TRBD2 (6 bases). Germline assignment: CDR1 MDHEN and CDR2 SYDVKM. CDR3 length: 17 residues. V was trimmed by 6 bases and J by 5 bases, leaving 25 bases between them. CDR3 sequence: CASSPMAVAEGTETQYF. For the CDR3, the DNA is TGTGCCAGCAGCCCTATGGCGGTAGCGGAGGGGACGGAGACCCAGTACTTC.

V usage is TRBV9 and J usage is TRBJ2-5; D not certain. The V and J ends lost 2 bases and 1 base respectively, with 9 bases between them. CDR3 size: 14 residues. Germline CDR1 SGDLS, CDR2 YYNGEE. This CDR3 is CASSVPGAQETQYF. The CDR3 region has the DNA TGTGCCAGCAGCGTTCCCGGAGCCCAAGAGACCCAGTACTTC.

J is TRBJ2-7 and V is TRBV7-9; 9 bases align to TRBD2. The CDR3 contains 17 residues. Germline CDR1 SEHNR, CDR2 FQNEAQ (reference sequence). The V gene end was trimmed by 1 base and the J gene end by 2 bases; junction bases not matched to a gene: 9. In nucleotides, the CDR3 is TGTGCCAGCAGCTTAGGTAGGAGCGGGAGGCCGACCTACGAGCAGTACTTC. This codes for CASSLGRSGRPTYEQYF.